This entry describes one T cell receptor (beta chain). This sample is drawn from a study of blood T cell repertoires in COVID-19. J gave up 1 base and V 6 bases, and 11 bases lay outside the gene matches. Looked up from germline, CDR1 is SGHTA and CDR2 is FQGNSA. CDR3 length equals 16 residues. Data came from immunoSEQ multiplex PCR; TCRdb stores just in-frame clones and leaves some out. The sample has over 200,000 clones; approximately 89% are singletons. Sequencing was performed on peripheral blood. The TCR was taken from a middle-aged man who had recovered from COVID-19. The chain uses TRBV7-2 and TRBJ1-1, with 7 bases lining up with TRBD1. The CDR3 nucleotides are TGTGCCAGCAGGGCGGACAGGTCACCCCCGAACACTGAAGCTTTCTTT. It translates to CASRADRSPPNTEAFF. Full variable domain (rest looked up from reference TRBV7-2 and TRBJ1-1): GAGVSQSPSNKVTEKGKDVELRCDPISGHTALYWYRQSLGQGLEFLIYFQGNSAPDKSGLPSDRFSAERTGGSVSTLTIQRTQQEDSAVYLCASRADRSPPNTEAFFGQGTRLTVV.